This T cell receptor (beta chain) is drawn from a study of cytomegalovirus exposure and HLA in healthy donors. Study-level information: The platform used for the 120 or so validation repertoires matched that of the approximately 710 first-cohort repertoires, a later analysis reported.

Whole-study results and caveats: Cytomegalovirus-associated TCR beta chains were listed, numbering under 200. Despite most TCR sequences being rare, some public TCRs occurred in many donors.

This clone was counted between two and nine times. What it binds is not known. Germline V gene data show CDR1 as SGHVS and CDR2 as FQNEAQ. The CDR3 sequence is 14 residues long. The V gene lost 3 bases and the J gene lost 7 bases, with 10 bases spanning the gap. Generated by immunoSEQ multiplex PCR, the TCRdb table keeps only in-frame clones and is missing some. The data contain some 98,000 clones, roughly 87% of them singletons. The chain has TRBV7-8 and TRBJ1-6, with D perhaps matching TRBD1 (6 bases). The receptor comes from a man younger than 35 in good health and CMV-seropositive. The sample consisted of PBMCs. The CDR3 sequence: CASSFGQLNSPLHF. CDR3 in DNA: TGTGCCAGCAGCTTTGGACAGCTGAATTCACCCCTCCACTTT.